This T cell receptor beta chain is from a study of identical twins. Points from the study as a whole: Modelling approaches yielded underestimates of out-of-frame TCR alpha sharing between monozygotic twins.

TCRdb redid the calling of the 5' RACE reads with MiXCR, one entry per CDR3 protein. Of 400,000 to 650,000 distinct CDR3 sequences detected, around 20% appear once; the ten largest clones hold about 0.93%. The CDR3 has 17 residues. Looked up from germline, CDR1 is DFQATT and CDR2 is SNEGSKA (reference sequence). Trimming removed 0 bases at V and 7 bases at J, with 22 bases between. Every one of the donors was a healthy Caucasian. Of note for this clonotype: No antigen is known for it.

The same data also went into a second study, on T cells expressing NK-cell markers.

This clonotype was obtained from a woman under 30 in good health. Material: CD4+ T cells sorted from blood. V gene TRBV20-1 combines with J gene TRBJ2-1; D gene uncertain. In DNA form, the CDR3 reads TGCAGTGCTAGAGATTGGCAGTTGCGTGAGTTCGGGAATGAGCAGTTCTTC. It yields the protein CSARDWQLREFGNEQFF.